A single sample is the source of the 22 T cell receptor beta chains below, sequenced in a study of cytomegalovirus exposure and HLA in healthy donors. Researchers ran the PCR with 60 Vbeta and 13 Jbeta primers. Clones were read by immunoSEQ multiplex PCR, and TCRdb kept only the in-frame ones, dropping some. The sample has fewer than 200,000 clones; about four fifths are singletons. Material: PBMCs. The receptors stem from a woman aged 45-65 years in good health and CMV-seronegative.

J is TRBJ1-6 and V is TRBV11-3; D is uncertain. With 0 bases removed from V and 8 bases from J, the gap between germline ends came to 11 bases. CDR3 length: 15 residues. The germline V gene encodes CDR1 SGHNT and CDR2 YENEEA. The CDR3 region is CASSLDGGRDSPLHF. The CDR3 DNA is TGTGCCAGCAGCTTAGATGGCGGCCGCGATTCACCCCTCCACTTT.

This chain uses TRBV2 with TRBJ2-7; D gene unclear. The CDR3 runs 13 residues. Germline lookup yields CDR1 SNHLY and CDR2 FYNNEI. V lost 10 bases, J lost 1 base, and 14 bases lay in between. The CDR3 DNA reads TGTGCCACTGCCCTAGGTAGGTCCTACGAGCAGTACTTC. It codes for CATALGRSYEQYF.

This rearrangement joins TRBV27 to TRBJ2-1; weak D call: TRBD1 (5 bases). V was trimmed by 4 bases and J by 4 bases, leaving 11 bases between them. The CDR3 is 14 amino acids. Germline CDR1 is MNHEY and CDR2 is SMNVEV (reference sequence). As DNA, the CDR3 is TGTGCCAGCAGTTCCGCAGGGCGGTACAATGAGCAGTTCTTC. Protein sequence: CASSSAGRYNEQFF.

The chain has TRBV10-3 and TRBJ2-3; D is uncertain. This CDR3 region has 15 residues. The V gene's germline CDR1 is ENHRY and CDR2 SYGVKD. Trimming removed 6 bases at V and 0 bases at J, with 13 bases between. CDR3 sequence (DNA): TGTGCCATCAGCACCCTAGGCGCAAGCACAGATACGCAGTATTTT. Amino acids: CAISTLGASTDTQYF.

The CDR3 region is CASSLVPSLSYNEQFF. CDR3 nucleotides: TGTGCCAGCAGCTTGGTCCCGAGCCTCTCCTACAATGAGCAGTTCTTC. V is TRBV5-6 and J is TRBJ2-1, with D unclear. The CDR3 runs 16 residues. V was shortened by 0 bases and J by 0 bases, with 10 bases between the two germline ends. Germline V gives CDR1 SGHDT, CDR2 YYEEEE.

This clone occurred a few times. The CDR3 sequence is CSVGMDRGYNEQFF. DNA of the CDR3: TGCAGCGTTGGTATGGACAGGGGATACAATGAGCAGTTCTTC. J is TRBJ2-1 and V is TRBV29-1; 9 nucleotides agree with TRBD1. The CDR3 has 14 amino acids. After removal of 4 bases from V and 4 bases from J, the junction contained 5 bases not matched to a gene. The germline gives CDR1 SQVTM, CDR2 ANQGSEA.

The chain joins TRBV6-5 to TRBJ1-1, with a weak D call TRBD1 (5 bases). CDR1 MNHEY and CDR2 SVGAGI come from the germline V gene. Trimming removed 5 bases at V and 5 bases at J, with 15 bases between. This CDR3 has 14 amino acids. CDR3 DNA: TGTGCCAGCAGTATCTTAGGGGTGGGGACTGAAGCTTTCTTT. Its translation: CASSILGVGTEAFF.

The J gene is TRBJ2-3, the V gene TRBV7-9; 10 bases are shared with TRBD1. The trim removed 5 bases at V and 5 bases at J, leaving 7 bases unmatched. Germline V gene data show CDR1 as SEHNR and CDR2 as FQNEAQ (reference sequence). This CDR3 has 15 residues. The CDR3 DNA reads TGTGCCAGCAGCACAAGGGACAGGGGCTTAGATACGCAGTATTTT. Protein sequence: CASSTRDRGLDTQYF.

The CDR3 region has the DNA TGTGCCAGCAGCTCTCTCGGCGGGATGCCCTACGAGCAGTACTTC. This encodes CASSSLGGMPYEQYF. The chain couples TRBV7-9 to TRBJ2-7; possibly TRBD2 for D (6 bases). The CDR3 is 15 amino acids. Trimming left V 4 bases short and J 2 bases short, with 15 bases between. CDR1 and CDR2 (germline): SEHNR, FQNEAQ (reference sequence). Filled out from reference TRBV7-9 and TRBJ2-7, the complete variable domain reads DTGVSQNPRHKITKRGQNVTFRCDPISEHNRLYWYRQTLGQGPEFLTYFQNEAQLEKSRLLSDRFSAERPKGSFSTLEIQRTEQGDSAMYLCASSSLGGMPYEQYFGPGTRLTVT.

This clone was detected a few times. The V gene is TRBV19, the J gene TRBJ1-5; TRBD1 might be the D (6 bases). In germline, CDR1 is LNHDA, CDR2 SQIVND (reference sequence). The length of the CDR3 is 15 residues. V gave up 1 base and J gave up 3 bases, with 10 bases separating them. The CDR3: CASSIGGGSNQPQHF. CDR3 bases: TGTGCCAGTAGTATAGGAGGGGGTTCCAATCAGCCCCAGCATTTT.

The count of this clone is one. The chain recombines TRBV19 with TRBJ2-7, with a weak D call TRBD2 (5 bases). This CDR3 is built from 12 residues. The germline V gene encodes CDR1 LNHDA and CDR2 SQIVND (reference sequence). V was shortened by 3 bases and J by 6 bases, with 9 bases between the two germline ends. CDR3 loop: CASSMLAGEQYF. DNA of the CDR3: TGTGCCAGTAGTATGCTAGCTGGCGAGCAGTACTTC.

This chain connects TRBV6-1 to TRBJ1-6, with 9 positions matching TRBD1. Germline CDR1 and CDR2: MNHNS and SASEGT. Germline trimming cut 2 bases from V and 6 bases from J; bases unmatched to any gene: 2. The CDR3 is 15 amino acids. CDR3 nucleotide sequence: TGTGCCAGCAGTGAATGGGGACAGGGTAATTCACCCCTCCACTTT. Protein: CASSEWGQGNSPLHF.

Only a few counts were recorded for this clone. The chain links TRBV19 to TRBJ1-6, with 7 nucleotides matching TRBD1. The CDR3 runs to 15 residues. Germline V gene data show CDR1 as LNHDA and CDR2 as SQIVND (reference sequence). J gave up 6 bases and V 3 bases, and 5 bases lay outside the gene matches. The CDR3 region has the DNA TGTGCCAGTAGTATCCAGACAGGGTCTAATTCACCCCTCCACTTT. Translation: CASSIQTGSNSPLHF.

J is TRBJ1-2 and V is TRBV10-3; D unclear. Germline V gene lookup returns CDR1 ENHRY and CDR2 SYGVKD. This CDR3 region has 13 residues. The ends were cut back, 8 bases at V and 6 bases at J, with 16 bases in the middle. In DNA, the CDR3 is TGTGCCATCCGGACGGGGAGTGGCCATGGCTACACCTTC. Translation gives CAIRTGSGHGYTF.

This sequence joins TRBV14 and TRBJ2-5; 13 bases fit TRBD2. The CDR3 covers 16 residues. The germline V gene encodes CDR1 SGHDN and CDR2 FVKESK. The junction had 0 bases not matched to a gene; V was cut back by 1 base and J by 1 base. The CDR3 is CASSQGLAGGQETQYF. The CDR3 DNA is TGTGCCAGCAGCCAAGGACTAGCGGGGGGCCAAGAGACCCAGTACTTC.

This rearrangement joins TRBV4-1 to TRBJ1-4; possibly TRBD1 for D (6 bases). The ends were cut back, 4 bases at V and 3 bases at J, with 9 bases in the middle. Germline CDR1 MGHRA, CDR2 YSYEKL. The CDR3 runs 14 residues. In DNA, the CDR3 is TGCGCCAGCAGCCCCGAGGGGGCTAATGAAAAACTGTTTTTT. It specifies CASSPEGANEKLFF.

The V and J genes are TRBV2 and TRBJ1-2; D uncertain. CDR1 and CDR2 (germline): SNHLY, FYNNEI. The CDR3 consists of 13 residues. V lost 7 bases and J lost 5, with 14 bases in between. CDR3 in amino acids: CASTNLGSYGYTF. The CDR3 DNA reads TGTGCCAGCACTAACCTGGGCAGTTATGGCTACACCTTC. The full variable domain, completed using reference TRBV2 and TRBJ1-2, is EPEVTQTPSHQVTQMGQEVILRCVPISNHLYFYWYRQILGQKVEFLVSFYNNEISEKSEIFDDQFSVERPDGSNFTLKIRSTKLEDSAMYFCASTNLGSYGYTFGSGTRLTVV.

The chain employs TRBV5-6 and TRBJ2-4, with TRBD2 identical over 7 bases. With 4 bases clipped from V and 0 bases from J, the junction kept 13 bases outside the gene matches. CDR1 SGHDT and CDR2 YYEEEE come from the germline V gene. The CDR3 contains 18 residues. CDR3: CASSQRGENYLAKNIQYF. As DNA, the CDR3 is TGTGCCAGCAGCCAGCGGGGAGAAAATTATTTAGCCAAAAACATTCAGTACTTC.

The CDR3 sequence: CASKKGSGGALAGELFF. CDR3 nucleotide sequence: TGTGCCAGCAAGAAGGGTAGCGGGGGGGCCCTGGCCGGGGAGCTGTTTTTT. This chain connects TRBV2 to TRBJ2-2; the match to TRBD2 covers 11 bases. This CDR3 comprises 17 residues. V lost 7 bases and J lost 6; bases outside the gene matches: 13. Per germline, CDR1 SNHLY and CDR2 FYNNEI.

The chain combines TRBV6-5 with TRBJ2-1, with 9 positions matching TRBD1. Germline loops: CDR1 MNHEY, CDR2 SVGAGI. V was pared by 7 bases and J by 2 bases, with 3 bases of the junction left unmatched. This CDR3 has 14 residues. The CDR3 is CASMGTGTYNEQFF. Here the CDR3 DNA reads TGTGCCAGCATGGGGACAGGGACCTACAATGAGCAGTTCTTC.

The V call is TRBV30, the J call TRBJ2-2; D possibly corresponds to TRBD1 (6 bases). V gave up 0 bases and J gave up 6 bases, with 11 bases separating them. Per germline, CDR1 GTSNPN and CDR2 SVGIG (reference sequence). The CDR3 has 14 amino acids. CDR3 region: CAWSVQGGAGELFF. The CDR3 DNA follows: TGTGCCTGGAGTGTACAGGGTGGGGCCGGGGAGCTGTTTTTT.

The chain uses TRBV7-2 and TRBJ2-3; 8 positions match TRBD2. From germline, CDR1 is SGHTA and CDR2 FQGNSA. The CDR3 covers 14 residues. The V gene end was trimmed by 5 bases and the J gene end by 0 bases; junction bases not matched to a gene: 1. This CDR3 reads CASSREGSTDTQYF. CDR3 sequence (DNA): TGTGCCAGCAGCCGGGAGGGGAGCACAGATACGCAGTATTTT.